This TCR beta chain was profiled in a study of OX40 agonist ivuxolimab in advanced cancers. The overall study: The dose of intravenous ivuxolimab that patients received every 2 weeks ranged from 0.01 to 10 mg/kg. Three patients responded partially, comprising one with hepatocellular carcinoma and two with cutaneous melanoma. General study results and limits: Compared with CD4+, CD8+ T cells on average had more expanded clones.

This clone was observed a single time. Its antigen is currently unknown. With V trimmed by 4 bases and J by 7 bases, 13 bases remained unmatched. This CDR3 is built from 17 residues. CDR1 and CDR2 (germline): MNHEY, SMNVEV (reference sequence). TCRdb's table, derived via immunoSEQ multiplex PCR, lists solely in-frame clones and lacks some. Among around 45,000 clones, roughly 80% were seen once, and the ten largest hold 10%. Drawing of blood for sampling happened at baseline, at cycle 4 day 1, and at cycle 7 day 1. Sample: CD4+ or CD8+ T cells sorted from blood, taken in a trial of the OX40 agonist ivuxolimab. The origin of this receptor is an adult with an advanced solid tumor such as melanoma, head and neck, liver or kidney cancer. This chain connects TRBV27 to TRBJ2-2; 9 bases line up with TRBD1. CDR3 sequence: CASSSPLTGGMNGELFF. The CDR3, as DNA: TGTGCCAGCAGTTCCCCCCTCACAGGGGGCATGAACGGGGAGCTGTTTTTT.